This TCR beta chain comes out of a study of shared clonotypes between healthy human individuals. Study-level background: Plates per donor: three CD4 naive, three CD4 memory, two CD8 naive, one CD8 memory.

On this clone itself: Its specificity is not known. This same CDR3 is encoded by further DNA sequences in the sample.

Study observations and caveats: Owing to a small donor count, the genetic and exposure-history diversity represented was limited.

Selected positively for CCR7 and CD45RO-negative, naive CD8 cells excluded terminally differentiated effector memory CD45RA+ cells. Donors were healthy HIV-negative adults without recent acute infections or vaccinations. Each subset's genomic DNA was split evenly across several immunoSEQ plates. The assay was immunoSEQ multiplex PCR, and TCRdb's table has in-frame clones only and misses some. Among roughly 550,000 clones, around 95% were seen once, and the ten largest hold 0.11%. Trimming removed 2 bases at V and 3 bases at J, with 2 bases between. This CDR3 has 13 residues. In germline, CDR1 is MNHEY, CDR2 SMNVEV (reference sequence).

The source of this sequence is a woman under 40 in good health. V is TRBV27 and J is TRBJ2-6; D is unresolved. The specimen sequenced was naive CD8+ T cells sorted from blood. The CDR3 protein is CASSLSGANVLTF. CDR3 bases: TGTGCCAGCAGTTTAAGTGGGGCCAACGTCCTGACTTTC.